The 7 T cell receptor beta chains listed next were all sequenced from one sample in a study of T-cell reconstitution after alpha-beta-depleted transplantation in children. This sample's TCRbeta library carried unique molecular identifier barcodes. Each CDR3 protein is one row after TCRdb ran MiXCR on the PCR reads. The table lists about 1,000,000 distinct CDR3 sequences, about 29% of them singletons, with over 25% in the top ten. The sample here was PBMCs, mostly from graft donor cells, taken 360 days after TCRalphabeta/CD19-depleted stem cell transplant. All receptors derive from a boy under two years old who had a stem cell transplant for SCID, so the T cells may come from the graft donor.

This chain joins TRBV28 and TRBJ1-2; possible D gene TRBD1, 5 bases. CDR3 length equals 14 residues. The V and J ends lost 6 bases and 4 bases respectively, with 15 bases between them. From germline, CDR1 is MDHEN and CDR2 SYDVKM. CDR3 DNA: TGTGCCAGCAGAAGGACGACAGTCGGCTATGGCTACACCTTC. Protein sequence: CASRRTTVGYGYTF.

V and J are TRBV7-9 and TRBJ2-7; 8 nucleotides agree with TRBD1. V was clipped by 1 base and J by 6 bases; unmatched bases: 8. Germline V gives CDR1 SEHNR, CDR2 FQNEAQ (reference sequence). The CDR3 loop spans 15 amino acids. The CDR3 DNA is TGTGCCAGCAGCTTAGAGACAGGGGATATACGCGAGCAGTACTTC. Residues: CASSLETGDIREQYF.

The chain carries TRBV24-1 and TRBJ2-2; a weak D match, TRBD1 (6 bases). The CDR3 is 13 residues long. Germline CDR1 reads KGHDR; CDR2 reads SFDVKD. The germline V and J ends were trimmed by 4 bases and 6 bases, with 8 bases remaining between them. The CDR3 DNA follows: TGTGCCACCAGTGACAACAGGGCCGGGGAGCTGTTTTTT. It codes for CATSDNRAGELFF.

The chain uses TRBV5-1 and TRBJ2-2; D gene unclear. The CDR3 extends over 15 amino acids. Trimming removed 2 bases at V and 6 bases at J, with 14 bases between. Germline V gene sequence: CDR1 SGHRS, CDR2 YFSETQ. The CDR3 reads CASSFGPPGAGELFF. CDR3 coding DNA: TGCGCCAGCAGCTTCGGACCGCCTGGAGCCGGGGAGCTGTTTTTT.

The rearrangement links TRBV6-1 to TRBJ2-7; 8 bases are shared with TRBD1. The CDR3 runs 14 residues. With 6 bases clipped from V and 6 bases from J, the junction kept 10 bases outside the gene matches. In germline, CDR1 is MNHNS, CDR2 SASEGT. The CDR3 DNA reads TGTGCCAGCAGGGATGGACAGGGTTTAAGCGAGCAGTACTTC. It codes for CASRDGQGLSEQYF.

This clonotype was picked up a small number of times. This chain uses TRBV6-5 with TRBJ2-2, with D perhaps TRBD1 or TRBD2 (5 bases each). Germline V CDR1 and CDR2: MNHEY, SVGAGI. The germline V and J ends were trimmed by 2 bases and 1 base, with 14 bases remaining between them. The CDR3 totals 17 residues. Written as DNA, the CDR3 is TGTGCCAGCAGTTACCCCGCCGGGACCCTGAACACCGGGGAGCTGTTTTTT. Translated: CASSYPAGTLNTGELFF.

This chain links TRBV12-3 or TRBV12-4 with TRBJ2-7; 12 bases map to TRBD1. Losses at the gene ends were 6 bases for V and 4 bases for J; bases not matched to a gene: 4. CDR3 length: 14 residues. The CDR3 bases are TGTGCCAGCAGAGGGACAGGGGGCTTGTACGAGCAGTACTTC. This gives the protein CASRGTGGLYEQYF.